This TCR beta chain comes out of a study of shared clonotypes between healthy human individuals. Replicate PCRs from sorted subsets contained approximately 200 ng DNA, which is roughly 30,000 T cell genomes. Method: immunoSEQ multiplex PCR; TCRdb's copy keeps in-frame clones and lacks some. This sample has 2 million to 2.5 million clones; roughly 93% occur once, and the top ten carry 0.35% to 0.45%. With 8 bases removed from V and 2 bases from J, the gap between germline ends came to 13 bases. The CDR3 has 14 amino acids. Germline assignment: CDR1 MNHEY and CDR2 SVGAGI. V usage is TRBV6-5 and J usage is TRBJ2-1, with D possibly matching TRBD1 (5 bases). This TCR was recovered from a man younger than 35 in good health. Some clones in this sample may be carry-over from other donors' samples. Sequencing was done on a sample of naive CD4+ T cells from PBMCs. Indicated subset: CD45RA+ positively selected. CDR3 region: CASALRVAYNEQFF. CDR3 DNA: TGTGCCAGCGCGCTCAGGGTCGCCTACAATGAGCAGTTCTTC.